This T cell receptor (beta chain) was recovered during a study of blood T cell repertoires in COVID-19. Background on the study: The study drew acute and convalescent COVID-19 samples from the United States, Italy and Spain.

CDR1 is SEHNR, CDR2 FQNEAQ, per germline (reference sequence). CDR3 size: 16 residues. V gave up 5 bases and J gave up 7 bases; unmatched junction bases: 14. TCRdb's table, derived via immunoSEQ multiplex PCR, lists solely in-frame clones and lacks some. The repertoire includes around 59,000 clones, roughly 80% of them detected once, and more than 15% sits in the top ten. The receptor's source is a woman aged 45-65 years with active or convalescent COVID-19. Sequencing input: peripheral blood. The V gene is TRBV7-9, the J gene TRBJ2-7, with 10 bases identical to TRBD1. Here the CDR3 DNA reads TGTGCCAGCAGCACCACCTCATTGGACAGGGGGGGAGAGCAGTACTTC. This codes for CASSTTSLDRGGEQYF.